These T cell receptor beta chains were read from a single sample in a study of shared clonotypes between healthy human individuals. The assay was immunoSEQ multiplex PCR, and TCRdb's table has in-frame clones only and misses some. The sample lists about 2 million clones, roughly 94% occurring once. The sequencing sample was made of naive CD4+ T cells sorted from blood. The receptors originated from a man aged 18 to 30 in good health. CDR3s include the opening cysteine and the closing phenylalanine or tryptophan. The order of the fields is V gene, J gene, CDR3 length, D gene, clone size, CDR3 protein, CDR3 DNA. D genes are given only for firm matches. The size of a clone is reported for some rows only, either as once, few or many, or as a class for expanded clones.

V: TRBV5-1; J: TRBJ2-2; length: 15; D: TRBD2; size: .; CDR3: CASSLGGGSAGELFF; DNA: TGCGCCAGCAGCTTGGGCGGGGGTTCGGCCGGGGAGCTGTTTTTT
V: TRBV6-5; J: TRBJ2-1; length: 13; D: .; size: .; CDR3: CASSRGVGNEQFF; DNA: TGTGCCAGCAGTCGAGGGGTTGGGAATGAGCAGTTCTTC
V: TRBV5-1; J: TRBJ2-7; length: 13; D: .; size: .; CDR3: CASSLGEAYEQYF; DNA: TGCGCCAGCAGCTTGGGAGAAGCCTACGAGCAGTACTTC
V: TRBV7-9; J: TRBJ1-3; length: 12; D: .; size: once; CDR3: CASSPVGNTIYF; DNA: TGTGCCAGCAGCCCTGTGGGAAACACCATATATTTT
V: TRBV28; J: TRBJ1-4; length: 13; D: .; size: .; CDR3: CASSTQGDEKLFF; DNA: TGTGCCAGCAGTACCCAGGGTGACGAAAAACTGTTTTTT
V: TRBV6-1; J: TRBJ2-7; length: 14; D: TRBD1; size: .; CDR3: CASTITGVSYEQYF; DNA: TGTGCCAGCACTATAACAGGGGTTTCCTACGAGCAGTACTTC
V: TRBV25-1; J: TRBJ1-4; length: 15; D: TRBD1; size: .; CDR3: CASSAGQGAFEKLFF; DNA: TGTGCCAGCAGTGCCGGACAGGGGGCTTTTGAAAAACTGTTTTTT
V: TRBV6-1; J: TRBJ1-2; length: 14; D: .; size: few; CDR3: CATEQGRFSYGYTF; DNA: TGTGCCACCGAGCAGGGGAGGTTTTCCTATGGCTACACCTTC
V: TRBV9; J: TRBJ1-2; length: 14; D: TRBD1; size: .; CDR3: CASSVTGIPYGYTF; DNA: TGTGCCAGCAGCGTGACAGGGATACCCTATGGCTACACCTTC
V: TRBV27; J: TRBJ1-2; length: 14; D: TRBD1; size: .; CDR3: CASSSRTGHYGYTF; DNA: TGTGCCAGCAGTTCCCGGACAGGGCACTATGGCTACACCTTC
V: TRBV30; J: TRBJ1-2; length: 12; D: .; size: .; CDR3: CAWLGKDLGYTF; DNA: TGTGCCTGGTTAGGGAAGGATCTCGGCTACACCTTC
V: TRBV18; J: TRBJ2-3; length: 18; D: TRBD2; size: once; CDR3: CASSPRGTSGALTDTQYF; DNA: TGTGCCAGCTCACCGAGGGGGACTAGCGGGGCTTTAACAGATACGCAGTATTTT
V: TRBV19; J: TRBJ2-3; length: 13; D: .; size: .; CDR3: CATRPSRTDTQYF; DNA: TGTGCCACTCGACCGTCTCGCACAGATACGCAGTATTTT
V: TRBV5-5; J: TRBJ1-2; length: 13; D: TRBD1; size: .; CDR3: CASARQGDYGYTF; DNA: TGTGCCAGCGCTCGACAGGGAGACTATGGCTACACCTTC
V: TRBV9; J: TRBJ2-3; length: 16; D: TRBD2; size: .; CDR3: CASSVGLAGYTDTQYF; DNA: TGTGCCAGCAGCGTAGGACTAGCGGGTTACACAGATACGCAGTATTTT
V: TRBV4-1; J: TRBJ1-2; length: 13; D: .; size: .; CDR3: CASSQVGIYGYTF; DNA: TGCGCCAGCAGCCAAGTCGGCATCTATGGCTACACCTTC
V: TRBV30; J: TRBJ2-1; length: 14; D: TRBD2; size: once; CDR3: CAWMPSGIYNEQFF; DNA: TGTGCCTGGATGCCTAGCGGGATTTACAATGAGCAGTTCTTC
V: TRBV5-1; J: TRBJ2-7; length: 16; D: TRBD2; size: .; CDR3: CASSLSGRGSSYEQYF; DNA: TGCGCCAGCAGCTTGTCCGGGAGGGGGAGCTCCTACGAGCAGTACTTC
V: TRBV10-3; J: TRBJ2-1; length: 15; D: TRBD1; size: .; CDR3: CAISGDRGPYNEQFF; DNA: TGTGCCATCAGTGGTGACAGGGGCCCCTACAATGAGCAGTTCTTC
V: TRBV30; J: TRBJ1-5; length: 16; D: .; size: .; CDR3: CAWSVGIDYSNQPQHF; DNA: TGTGCCTGGAGTGTAGGGATCGATTATAGCAATCAGCCCCAGCATTTT
V: TRBV11-2; J: TRBJ2-1; length: 15; D: TRBD2; size: .; CDR3: CASSHSGRKNNEQFF; DNA: TGTGCCAGCAGTCATAGCGGGAGGAAGAACAATGAGCAGTTCTTC
V: TRBV7-6; J: TRBJ2-1; length: 17; D: TRBD2; size: once; CDR3: CASSLAPSGVSYNEQFF; DNA: TGTGCCAGCAGCTTAGCGCCTAGCGGGGTATCCTACAATGAGCAGTTCTTC
V: TRBV9; J: TRBJ1-5; length: 17; D: TRBD1; size: .; CDR3: CASSLGTGGRGNQPQHF; DNA: TGTGCCAGCAGCCTGGGGACAGGGGGCAGGGGCAATCAGCCCCAGCATTTT
V: TRBV9; J: TRBJ2-5; length: 14; D: .; size: .; CDR3: CASSHRGREETQYF; DNA: TGTGCCAGCAGCCACCGTGGACGGGAAGAGACCCAGTACTTC
V: TRBV19; J: TRBJ2-7; length: 15; D: TRBD1; size: .; CDR3: CASSPAGTGSYEQYF; DNA: TGTGCCAGTAGTCCAGCCGGGACAGGGTCCTACGAGCAGTACTTC
V: TRBV30; J: TRBJ2-2; length: 13; D: .; size: .; CDR3: CAWSVGYTGELFF; DNA: TGTGCCTGGAGTGTAGGTTATACCGGGGAGCTGTTTTTT
V: TRBV19; J: TRBJ1-1; length: 13; D: .; size: .; CDR3: CASSDTSNTEAFF; DNA: TGTGCCAGTAGTGACACATCGAACACTGAAGCTTTCTTT
V: TRBV6-6; J: TRBJ2-4; length: 13; D: .; size: .; CDR3: CASSYGGEFIQYF; DNA: TGTGCCAGCAGTTACGGTGGGGAATTCATTCAGTACTTC
V: TRBV2; J: TRBJ2-7; length: 16; D: .; size: .; CDR3: CASSEGLGRTDYEQYF; DNA: TGTGCCAGCAGTGAAGGGTTGGGAAGGACAGACTACGAGCAGTACTTC
V: TRBV7-2; J: TRBJ2-1; length: 15; D: TRBD2; size: .; CDR3: CASSLARGGVNEQFF; DNA: TGTGCCAGCAGCTTAGCCCGGGGAGGGGTCAATGAGCAGTTCTTC
V: TRBV6-5; J: TRBJ1-5; length: 15; D: TRBD1; size: .; CDR3: CASSSSGTANQPQHF; DNA: TGTGCCAGCAGCTCCTCCGGGACAGCCAATCAGCCCCAGCATTTT
V: TRBV6-1; J: TRBJ2-5; length: 15; D: .; size: .; CDR3: CASSEETGLQETQYF; DNA: TGTGCCAGCAGTGAAGAAACAGGACTACAAGAGACCCAGTACTTC
V: TRBV5-1; J: TRBJ2-2; length: 16; D: TRBD2; size: .; CDR3: CASSLETSGLTGELFF; DNA: TGCGCCAGCAGCTTGGAGACTAGCGGATTGACCGGGGAGCTGTTTTTT
V: TRBV5-1; J: TRBJ1-1; length: 14; D: .; size: once; CDR3: CASSPWARGGEAFF; DNA: TGCGCCAGCAGCCCGTGGGCGCGAGGTGGAGAAGCTTTCTTT
V: TRBV4-1; J: TRBJ2-1; length: 19; D: TRBD2; size: once; CDR3: CASSQMPRGVAGASNEQFF; DNA: TGCGCCAGCAGCCAGATGCCCCGGGGCGTAGCGGGAGCCAGCAATGAGCAGTTCTTC
V: TRBV10-3; J: TRBJ2-5; length: 13; D: .; size: .; CDR3: CAISERHQETQYF; DNA: TGTGCCATCAGTGAGCGACACCAAGAGACCCAGTACTTC
V: TRBV2; J: TRBJ2-1; length: 14; D: .; size: .; CDR3: CASKGDTAYNEQFF; DNA: TGTGCCAGCAAAGGGGACACGGCCTACAATGAGCAGTTCTTC
V: TRBV5-4; J: TRBJ2-7; length: 15; D: .; size: .; CDR3: CASSFPGTGTYEQYF; DNA: TGTGCCAGCAGCTTCCCCGGGACGGGGACCTACGAGCAGTACTTC
V: TRBV30; J: TRBJ1-6; length: 14; D: TRBD1; size: few; CDR3: CAWSGLGQGSPLHF; DNA: TGTGCCTGGAGTGGCCTGGGACAGGGATCACCCCTCCACTTT
V: TRBV7-6; J: TRBJ2-2; length: 17; D: .; size: .; CDR3: CASSLGFQVGNTGELFF; DNA: TGTGCCAGCAGCTTAGGGTTTCAGGTCGGGAACACCGGGGAGCTGTTTTTT
V: TRBV6-5; J: TRBJ2-5; length: 13; D: .; size: .; CDR3: CASSYMARETQYF; DNA: TGTGCCAGCAGTTACATGGCCCGGGAGACCCAGTACTTC
V: TRBV6-1; J: TRBJ2-1; length: 16; D: TRBD2; size: .; CDR3: CASSGFPGLGYNEQFF; DNA: TGTGCCAGCAGTGGGTTTCCGGGACTAGGGTACAATGAGCAGTTCTTC
V: TRBV6-1; J: TRBJ1-1; length: 11; D: .; size: .; CDR3: CASSERVAAFF; DNA: TGTGCCAGCAGTGAGAGGGTTGCGGCTTTCTTT
V: TRBV7-6; J: TRBJ2-7; length: 16; D: TRBD2; size: .; CDR3: CASSSHLAGASYEQYF; DNA: TGTGCCAGCAGCTCCCACCTAGCGGGCGCCTCTTACGAGCAGTACTTC
V: TRBV27; J: TRBJ2-5; length: 17; D: .; size: .; CDR3: CASSLSGRLQGRETQYF; DNA: TGTGCCAGCAGTTTATCGGGGCGTCTGCAGGGTCGAGAGACCCAGTACTTC
V: TRBV18; J: TRBJ2-2; length: 14; D: TRBD1; size: .; CDR3: CASSPAGGTGELFF; DNA: TGTGCCAGCTCACCAGCAGGGGGTACCGGGGAGCTGTTTTTT
V: TRBV5-1; J: TRBJ2-5; length: 14; D: .; size: .; CDR3: CASSRGPAGETQYF; DNA: TGCGCCAGCAGCCGCGGGCCCGCAGGAGAGACCCAGTACTTC
V: TRBV5-4; J: TRBJ1-2; length: 13; D: .; size: .; CDR3: CASSLAGVYGYTF; DNA: TGTGCCAGCAGCTTGGCAGGGGTCTATGGCTACACCTTC
V: TRBV7-9; J: TRBJ2-5; length: 13; D: .; size: .; CDR3: CASSRDLQETQYF; DNA: TGTGCCAGCAGCAGGGACTTGCAAGAGACCCAGTACTTC
V: TRBV5-4; J: TRBJ2-3; length: 16; D: .; size: .; CDR3: CASSFPLAGNTDTQYF; DNA: TGTGCCAGCAGCTTCCCTCTCGCGGGAAACACAGATACGCAGTATTTT
V: TRBV6-1; J: TRBJ2-2; length: 15; D: .; size: .; CDR3: CASWLSPLNTGELFF; DNA: TGTGCCAGCTGGCTTAGCCCTTTGAACACCGGGGAGCTGTTTTTT
V: TRBV7-8; J: TRBJ1-1; length: 12; D: .; size: once; CDR3: CASSPHNTEAFF; DNA: TGTGCCAGCAGCCCACACAACACTGAAGCTTTCTTT
V: TRBV27; J: TRBJ2-7; length: 14; D: TRBD2; size: .; CDR3: CASSSIAGSYEQYF; DNA: TGTGCCAGCAGCTCCATAGCGGGGAGCTACGAGCAGTACTTC
V: TRBV15; J: TRBJ2-2; length: 13; D: .; size: .; CDR3: CATSREGAGELFF; DNA: TGTGCCACCAGCAGAGAAGGGGCCGGGGAGCTGTTTTTT
V: TRBV2; J: TRBJ2-5; length: 13; D: .; size: .; CDR3: CASSGSLGETQYF; DNA: TGTGCCAGCAGTGGGTCCTTGGGGGAGACCCAGTACTTC
V: TRBV7-9; J: TRBJ2-5; length: 15; D: TRBD1; size: .; CDR3: CASSLEQGLQETQYF; DNA: TGTGCCAGCAGCCTAGAACAGGGGCTTCAGGAGACCCAGTACTTC
V: TRBV6-5; J: TRBJ2-4; length: 12; D: .; size: .; CDR3: CASGEPGDIQYF; DNA: TGTGCCAGCGGGGAACCGGGGGACATTCAGTACTTC
V: TRBV6-5; J: TRBJ1-2; length: 13; D: .; size: .; CDR3: CASSRKLRFGYTF; DNA: TGTGCCAGCAGTCGAAAGCTACGATTTGGCTACACCTTC
V: TRBV4-1; J: TRBJ2-2; length: 18; D: TRBD2; size: .; CDR3: CASSQEFWRGANTGELFF; DNA: TGCGCCAGCAGCCAAGAGTTTTGGCGGGGGGCCAACACCGGGGAGCTGTTTTTT